This T cell receptor (beta chain) was captured in a study of blood T cell repertoires in COVID-19. Profiled with immunoSEQ multiplex PCR; TCRdb holds only in-frame clones, not every one. The sample has about 200,000 clones; around 85% are singletons. Sequences were obtained from peripheral blood. The clonotype originates from a man between 60 and 75 years old with COVID-19, enrolled during active disease.

Written as DNA, the CDR3 is TGTGCCAGCAGCTTGTGGTCGGGAGGGCGATACGAGCAGTACTTC. This codes for CASSLWSGGRYEQYF. The chain recombines TRBV5-5 with TRBJ2-7, with 8 bases lining up with TRBD2. The germline V gene has CDR1 SGHKS and CDR2 YYEKEE (reference sequence). Trimming at V came to 1 base and at J to 4 bases, leaving 7 bases not matched to a gene. CDR3 length: 15 residues.